These T cell receptor beta chains were read from a single sample in a study of T cell changes during pregnancy in multiple sclerosis. Sequenced by immunoSEQ multiplex PCR; TCRdb stores in-frame clones only, minus some. This table has about 67,000 clones, 92% appearing once. The sequencing used peripheral blood, collected in the first trimester of pregnancy. These receptors all stem from a female donor in good health, enrolled as a control in a pregnancy study. Both conserved end residues are trimmed from each CDR3. Expanded clones are given a class, and other clones once, few, many or no size at all.

j_gene	abundance	len	v_gene	CDR3aa
TRBJ2-7	once	11	TRBV6-6	ASSYSLRYEQY
TRBJ1-1	NA	12	TRBV28	ASSLRGKNTEAF
TRBJ2-7	NA	12	TRBV11-2	ASSLGTVGEVEY
TRBJ2-7	NA	12	TRBV6-1	ASSDTGAPYEQY
TRBJ2-3	NA	12	TRBV27	ASSLSWGADTQY
TRBJ2-2	NA	12	TRBV5-4	ASSLEHLTGELF
TRBJ2-1	NA	15	TRBV4-1	ASSQGLLRGGYNEQF
TRBJ2-3	NA	12	TRBV28	ASSGGTITDTQY
TRBJ2-2	NA	15	TRBV19	ASSIDVEGQSTGELF
TRBJ2-7	NA	13	TRBV6-5	ASSYFGQGRSEQY
TRBJ2-1	NA	14	TRBV2	ASSLVGTGDINEQF
TRBJ2-7	once	12	TRBV5-5	ASSWRDASYEQY
TRBJ1-5	NA	11	TRBV6-1	ASRTGLNQPQH
TRBJ1-2	NA	12	TRBV28	ASRADRADYGYT
TRBJ2-3	NA	10	TRBV2	ASNLGTDTQY
TRBJ2-7	NA	13	TRBV6-5	ASSRPTGSSYEQY
TRBJ2-3	NA	12	TRBV5-1	ASTRGGSTDTQY
TRBJ1-4	few	12	TRBV9	ASSVGQGNEKLF
TRBJ2-3	once	13	TRBV6-6	ASSYYRGDTDTQY
TRBJ1-5	NA	13	TRBV18	ASSLGQNSNQPQH
TRBJ2-1	NA	15	TRBV27	ASSAPDRWYYYNEQF
TRBJ2-7	NA	12	TRBV7-9	ASSPQLGGYEQY
TRBJ2-2	NA	13	TRBV11-3	ASSAGQGRAGELF
TRBJ2-2	NA	12	TRBV19	ASSIRAGSGELF
TRBJ2-2	NA	12	TRBV9	ASSSDRATGELF
TRBJ2-7	NA	15	TRBV6-1	ASSEGLPTGLRAEQY
TRBJ1-1	few	11	TRBV5-6	ASSGGLNTEAF
TRBJ2-7	once	12	TRBV27	ASSPIDRSYEQY
TRBJ2-5	NA	13	TRBV5-4	ASSLRGPVQETQY
TRBJ1-3	NA	17	TRBV7-8	ASSSLGQAFHPSGNTIY
TRBJ1-3	NA	12	TRBV14	ASSRRGSGNTIY
TRBJ2-2	NA	11	TRBV11-3	ASSLDSTGELF
TRBJ2-7	NA	11	TRBV6-5	ASSYRDRGEQY